The present entry profiles one TCR beta chain with its context. The antigen is not known. This record belongs to a study of CD8 T cells in Susac syndrome. Study-level background: When blood was collected, patients with Susac syndrome were therapy-naive, were taking corticosteroids, or were receiving intravenous immunoglobulin alone. General study points: The CD4+ T cell repertoires, which came from Susac syndrome patients, showed no sign of clonal expansion.

When the RNA was reverse transcribed, random hexamers were used with an input of 0.5 to 1 ug. Amplification of TCR beta CDR3 across 54 Vbeta and 13 Jbeta was performed with immunoSEQ multiplex PCR. TCRdb redid the calling of the immunoSEQ multiplex PCR reads with MiXCR, one entry per CDR3 protein. The sample holds some 160,000 distinct CDR3 sequences; 94% are singletons and the top ten take 0.1% to 0.13%. Trimming cost V 4 bases and J 5 bases, with 17 bases left between them. The CDR3 loop spans 15 amino acids. While CD8+ and CD4+ T cells were isolated negatively, TEMRA cells were enriched by FACS. The clonotype originates from a human donor with Susac syndrome. V usage is TRBV12-3 or TRBV12-4 and J usage is TRBJ2-5; D remains ambiguous. Sequencing used CD4+ T cells from PBMCs. CDR3 in amino acids: CASSSLRSPGETQYF. CDR3 sequence (DNA): TGTGCCAGCAGTTCCCTTCGGTCCCCCGGGGAGACCCAGTACTTC.